Shown below are 29 T cell receptor beta chains from a single sample sequenced in a study of cytomegalovirus exposure and HLA in healthy donors. The PCR employed 60 Vbeta primers together with 13 Jbeta primers. TCRdb's table, derived via immunoSEQ multiplex PCR, lists solely in-frame clones and lacks some. The table has 90,000 to 120,000 clones, 60% to 80% seen once. Sequenced: PBMCs. These receptors were taken from a man in his late teens or twenties in good health and CMV-seronegative.

The genes are TRBV2 and TRBJ1-4; 7 bases agree with TRBD1. Germline values: CDR1 SNHLY, CDR2 FYNNEI. This CDR3 has 14 amino acids. V trimming: 4 bases; J trimming: 8 bases; junction bases outside the gene matches: 7. Written as DNA, the CDR3 is TGTGCCAGCAGTGGAGACAGGGTTCTCGAAAAACTGTTTTTT. Its translation is CASSGDRVLEKLFF. Based on the CDR3 plus reference TRBV2 and TRBJ1-4, the full variable domain is EPEVTQTPSHQVTQMGQEVILRCVPISNHLYFYWYRQILGQKVEFLVSFYNNEISEKSEIFDDQFSVERPDGSNFTLKIRSTKLEDSAMYFCASSGDRVLEKLFFGSGTQLSVL.

This chain connects TRBV19 to TRBJ1-2; no clear D gene. Germline V gene data show CDR1 as LNHDA and CDR2 as SQIVND (reference sequence). Trimming took off 3 bases at V and 2 bases at J, with 10 bases between the two ends. The CDR3 consists of 14 residues. The CDR3 region has the DNA TGTGCCAGTAGTATTGAGGTCGGGAACTATGGCTACACCTTC. Protein: CASSIEVGNYGYTF.

V gene TRBV18 combines with J gene TRBJ2-7; D is ambiguous. The CDR3 is 14 residues long. V lost 2 bases and J 0 bases, leaving 8 bases between the germline ends. The germline CDR1 and CDR2 sequences are KGHSH and LQKENI. The CDR3 sequence: CASSPELLSYEQYF. The CDR3 nucleotides are TGTGCCAGCTCACCAGAACTCCTCTCCTACGAGCAGTACTTC. The whole variable domain, remainder taken from reference TRBV18 and TRBJ2-7, is NAGVMQNPRHLVRRRGQEARLRCSPMKGHSHVYWYRQLPEEGLKFMVYLQKENIIDESGMPKERFSAEFPKEGPSILRIQQVVRGDSAAYFCASSPELLSYEQYFGPGTRLTVT.

This clone turned up a few times. This chain connects TRBV10-1 to TRBJ2-1; D is unresolved. In germline, CDR1 is WNHNN, CDR2 SYGVQD (reference sequence). This CDR3 is 14 amino acids long. With 6 bases removed from V and 8 bases from J, the gap between germline ends came to 17 bases. This CDR3 is CASSRGPEWHEQFF. The CDR3 coding sequence is TGCGCCAGCAGCCGCGGTCCAGAATGGCATGAGCAGTTCTTC.

The V and J genes are TRBV28 and TRBJ2-3; 10 nucleotides align to TRBD2. J lost 11 bases, V lost 6 bases, and 11 bases had no gene match. The CDR3 covers 14 residues. Germline V gene data show CDR1 as MDHEN and CDR2 as SYDVKM. Written as DNA, the CDR3 is TGTGCCAGCAGCAGCGGGGGGGGGCCGGGAGAGCAGTATTTT. Translating it yields CASSSGGGPGEQYF. Variable domain in full (rest from reference TRBV28 and TRBJ2-3): DVKVTQSSRYLVKRTGEKVFLECVQDMDHENMFWYRQDPGLGLRLIYFSYDVKMKEKGDIPEGYSVSREKKERFSLILESASTNQTSMYLCASSSGGGPGEQYFGPGTRLTVL.

The chain combines TRBV6-5 with TRBJ2-3, with TRBD2 matching over 10 bases. V trimming: 5 bases; J trimming: 8 bases; junction bases outside the gene matches: 10. CDR1 and CDR2 from the germline V gene are MNHEY and SVGAGI. The CDR3 consists of 15 residues. CDR3 protein: CASSPSGGVHITQYF. CDR3 coding DNA: TGTGCCAGCAGTCCAAGCGGGGGGGTTCATATTACGCAGTATTTT.

The count of this clone is one. The chain uses TRBV5-6 and TRBJ1-1; 7 bases line up with TRBD1. The CDR3 consists of 15 residues. Looked up from germline, CDR1 is SGHDT and CDR2 is YYEEEE. The J segment lost 7 bases and the V segment lost 4 bases, leaving 13 bases of the junction unmatched. CDR3 protein: CASSGKGAVRGEAFF. The DNA of the CDR3 is TGTGCCAGCAGCGGGAAGGGGGCAGTGAGGGGTGAAGCTTTCTTT.

This clone was seen just once. The V gene is TRBV6-5, the J gene TRBJ1-2; 10 positions agree with TRBD1. V was pared by 5 bases and J by 8 bases, with 11 bases of the junction left unmatched. CDR3 length equals 15 residues. Germline loops: CDR1 MNHEY, CDR2 SVGAGI. CDR3 residues: CASSRQGARGDGYTF. The CDR3 DNA reads TGTGCCAGCAGTCGACAGGGGGCCAGAGGAGACGGCTACACCTTC.

The CDR3, as DNA: TGTGCCAGCAGTGAAACAGGGATAAGGCAAGAGACCCAGTACTTC. Its translation is CASSETGIRQETQYF. This chain links TRBV2 with TRBJ2-5, with D possibly matching TRBD1 (6 bases). The CDR3 covers 15 residues. CDR1 is SNHLY and CDR2 is FYNNEI in the germline V gene. V was shortened by 2 bases and J by 2 bases, with 12 bases between the two germline ends.

The V and J genes are TRBV5-1 and TRBJ2-3, with TRBD2 matching 8 bases. V trimming: 4 bases; J trimming: 2 bases; junction bases outside the gene matches: 6. Per germline, CDR1 SGHRS and CDR2 YFSETQ. The CDR3 spans 15 residues. CDR3 region: CASSTTSAFTDTQYF. The CDR3 nucleotides read TGCGCCAGCAGCACGACTAGCGCCTTCACAGATACGCAGTATTTT.

This clone was counted once. DNA for the CDR3: TGTGCCAGCAGTAACCCGGGACAGGGGGACAATGAGCAGTTCTTC. Its translation is CASSNPGQGDNEQFF. The chain carries TRBV6-5 and TRBJ2-1, with 11 bases matching TRBD1. The CDR3 loop spans 15 amino acids. V lost 5 bases to trimming and J lost 5 bases; unmatched junction nucleotides: 5. In germline, CDR1 is MNHEY, CDR2 SVGAGI.

This rearrangement joins TRBV10-3 to TRBJ2-5, with D possibly being TRBD1 (6 bases). This CDR3 has 17 residues. Trimming removed 3 bases at V and 3 bases at J, with 20 bases between. Germline CDR1 ENHRY, CDR2 SYGVKD. The CDR3 region is CAISEEGVQGRKETQYF. The CDR3, as DNA: TGTGCCATCAGTGAAGAGGGGGTGCAGGGTCGGAAAGAGACCCAGTACTTC.

J is TRBJ1-1 and V is TRBV5-8; no firm D call. V lost 6 bases and J lost 4, with 13 bases in between. The germline V gene encodes CDR1 SGHTS and CDR2 YDEGEE. CDR3 length equals 13 residues. The CDR3 is CASTLRKTTEAFF. The CDR3 coding sequence is TGTGCCAGCACCCTAAGAAAAACCACTGAAGCTTTCTTT.

As for this clone: The sample contains more than one DNA sequence encoding this CDR3. The genes are TRBV5-1 and TRBJ2-3; D remains unclear. Trimming stripped 0 bases from V and 1 base from J, with 6 bases between. CDR1 is SGHRS, CDR2 YFSETQ, per germline. This CDR3 region has 14 residues. The CDR3 DNA is TGCGCCAGCAGCTTGGTCTCCGGCACAGATACGCAGTATTTT. This gives the protein CASSLVSGTDTQYF.

This chain uses TRBV6-5 with TRBJ2-1; 15 positions match TRBD2. Germline CDR1 and CDR2: MNHEY and SVGAGI. After removal of 5 bases from V and 7 bases from J, the junction contained 3 bases not matched to a gene. This CDR3 spans 15 amino acids. For the CDR3, the DNA is TGTGCCAGCAGTCCAGGACTAGCGGGGGGGAATGAGCAGTTCTTC. It is translated as CASSPGLAGGNEQFF.

The rearrangement links TRBV19 to TRBJ1-1; maybe TRBD1 (6 bases). Per the germline V gene, CDR1 is LNHDA and CDR2 is SQIVND (reference sequence). The CDR3 has 14 amino acids. Deletions cut 1 base from V and 4 bases from J, with 10 bases between. Here the CDR3 DNA reads TGTGCCAGTAGTATAGCTTGGACAGTCACTGAAGCTTTCTTT. Amino acid sequence: CASSIAWTVTEAFF.

This chain connects TRBV29-1 to TRBJ2-7; 8 bases are a match to TRBD1. Trimming cost V 5 bases and J 3 bases; bases outside gene matches: 3. Germline CDR1 reads SQVTM; CDR2 reads ANQGSEA. The CDR3 is made up of 12 amino acids. CDR3 in DNA: TGCAGCGTTCAACAGGGGGTCTACGAGCAGTACTTC. It yields the protein CSVQQGVYEQYF.

The gene calls are TRBV5-3 and TRBJ2-1; 10 bases line up with TRBD2. TRBV5-3 is filed as an ORF, its function uncertain. The CDR3 runs 15 residues. V lost 2 bases to trimming and J lost 4 bases; unmatched junction nucleotides: 3. In nucleotides, the CDR3 is TGTGCCAGAAGCTTTCGGACTAGCGGTTACAATGAGCAGTTCTTC. This codes for CARSFRTSGYNEQFF.

This clone was found a few times. The chain has TRBV6-5 and TRBJ1-2, with D maybe TRBD1 (6 bases). V was trimmed by 8 bases and J by 4 bases, leaving 14 bases between them. Germline V lookup: CDR1 MNHEY, CDR2 SVGAGI. The CDR3 is 13 amino acids. This CDR3 reads CASRPTGGYGYTF. DNA of the CDR3: TGTGCCAGCCGACCGACAGGAGGCTATGGCTACACCTTC.

The chain links TRBV7-8 to TRBJ2-1, with TRBD1 matching over 7 bases. The length of the CDR3 is 16 residues. The trim removed 6 bases at V and 7 bases at J, leaving 15 bases unmatched. Germline lookup yields CDR1 SGHVS and CDR2 FQNEAQ. Written as DNA, the CDR3 is TGTGCCAGCAGTTTCATCAGGACAGGCGGGCGGAATGAGCAGTTCTTC. This translates into CASSFIRTGGRNEQFF. Variable domain in full (rest from reference TRBV7-8 and TRBJ2-1): GAGVSQSPRYKVAKRGQDVALRCDPISGHVSLFWYQQALGQGPEFLTYFQNEAQLDKSGLPSDRFFAERPEGSVSTLKIQRTQQEDSAVYLCASSFIRTGGRNEQFFGPGTRLTVL.

This clone was seen more than once but under ten times. CDR3 nucleotides: TGTGCCAGCAGCTCATTCGGGGGCTATGGCTACACCTTC. This codes for CASSSFGGYGYTF. The chain is built from TRBV7-6 and TRBJ1-2; TRBD1 is a possible D gene (5 bases). The germline gives CDR1 SGHVS, CDR2 FNYEAQ. V was pared by 4 bases and J by 4 bases, with 10 bases between. The CDR3 spans 13 residues.

The chain couples TRBV6-8 to TRBJ2-3, with 8 bases identical to TRBD1. The CDR3 is 17 amino acids. Trimming removed 2 bases from V and 1 base from J; junction bases left unmatched: 8. Germline CDR1 is MNHGY and CDR2 is SAAAGT. The CDR3 DNA reads TGTGCCAGCAGTTACCTCCCGACAGGGGTCGGCACAGATACGCAGTATTTT. Its translation: CASSYLPTGVGTDTQYF.

This clone was seen a few times. The J gene is TRBJ2-5, the V gene TRBV5-1; TRBD2 aligns across 7 bases. The DNA matches TRBJ2-7 better at its end, which makes the J call doubtful. Germline V gene lookup returns CDR1 SGHRS and CDR2 YFSETQ. The CDR3 sequence is 14 residues long. The CDR3 DNA reads TGCGCCAGCAGCTTGGGGGGCGGGGGTAGCGAGCAGTACTTC. Protein sequence: CASSLGGGGSEQYF.

The gene calls are TRBV4-2 and TRBJ2-7; 8 nucleotides align to TRBD1. Per germline, CDR1 LGHNA and CDR2 YNFKEQ. With V trimmed by 4 bases and J by 5 bases, 7 bases remained unmatched. This CDR3 has 14 amino acids. The CDR3 reads CASSLRGRAHEQYF. CDR3 sequence (DNA): TGTGCCAGCAGCCTCAGGGGGCGCGCCCACGAGCAGTACTTC.

The chain uses TRBV4-2 and TRBJ2-3, with D tentatively TRBD1 (6 bases). Germline V gene data show CDR1 as LGHNA and CDR2 as YNFKEQ. V was shortened by 0 bases and J by 5 bases, with 15 bases between the two germline ends. This CDR3 has 16 residues. The CDR3 region has the DNA TGTGCCAGCAGCCAAGAAGGCCCTGGGGGCTTAGATACGCAGTATTTT. The encoded protein is CASSQEGPGGLDTQYF.

V is TRBV18 and J is TRBJ2-7, with TRBD1 matching over 9 bases. This CDR3 spans 15 amino acids. The V segment lost 3 bases and the J segment 2 bases; nucleotides outside the gene matches: 5. Germline lookup yields CDR1 KGHSH and CDR2 LQKENI. CDR3 region: CASSPPTGGTYEQYF. In DNA form, the CDR3 reads TGTGCCAGCTCACCCCCGACAGGGGGGACCTACGAGCAGTACTTC. The full variable domain, its missing parts supplied by reference TRBV18 and TRBJ2-7, is NAGVMQNPRHLVRRRGQEARLRCSPMKGHSHVYWYRQLPEEGLKFMVYLQKENIIDESGMPKERFSAEFPKEGPSILRIQQVVRGDSAAYFCASSPPTGGTYEQYFGPGTRLTVT.

The V call is TRBV10-1, the J call TRBJ2-1, with 8 nucleotides matching TRBD2. V lost 4 bases and J lost 4; bases outside the gene matches: 9. The CDR3 has 16 amino acids. CDR1 is WNHNN and CDR2 is SYGVQD in the germline V gene (reference sequence). The CDR3 DNA follows: TGCGCCAGCAGTGCAGGTCTAGGCGGGGGGTACAATGAGCAGTTCTTC. Amino acid sequence: CASSAGLGGGYNEQFF.

This chain links TRBV25-1 with TRBJ2-1; 9 positions agree with TRBD1. V lost 5 bases, J lost 3 bases, and 8 bases stayed unmatched. This CDR3 is 16 amino acids long. Per germline, CDR1 MGHDK and CDR2 SYGVNS. In DNA form, the CDR3 reads TGTGCCAGCAGTCTCTCGACAGGGGGTGACTACAATGAGCAGTTCTTC. Protein product: CASSLSTGGDYNEQFF.

This chain links TRBV9 with TRBJ1-3, with D uncertain. From germline, CDR1 is SGDLS and CDR2 YYNGEE. The length of the CDR3 is 16 residues. Trimming removed 3 bases from V and 2 bases from J, with 15 bases in between. CDR3 amino acids: CASSGPAHGAGNTIYF. The CDR3 coding sequence is TGTGCCAGCAGCGGACCCGCGCACGGGGCTGGAAACACCATATATTTT.